This T cell receptor (beta chain) was found in a study of blood T cell repertoires in COVID-19. The wider study: From the United States, Italy and Spain came samples of acute and convalescent COVID-19. Sources were T cells, B-cell-depleted T cells, or PBMCs; the material itself was cDNA or gDNA.

CDR1 and CDR2 from the germline V gene are MNHNY and SVGAGI (reference sequence). V lost 4 bases, J lost 10 bases, and 20 bases lay in between. This CDR3 is built from 16 residues. Under the authors' procedure: Using reference gene primer amplification, nucleated cell counts were estimated. Here immunoSEQ multiplex PCR was the method, and the copy in TCRdb shows in-frame clones only, minus some. V and J calls and clone size follow that table, whereas D and trimming were derived from the DNA. This repertoire shows 240,000 or so clones, approximately 87% found once; its top ten account for 6.2%. Material for sequencing was peripheral blood. This TCR was recovered from a man in his sixties with acute or convalescent COVID-19. The V call is TRBV6-6, the J call TRBJ1-6, with D perhaps matching TRBD1 (5 bases). The CDR3 region has the DNA TGTGCCAGCAGTTGGGGGGAAGGAAACATAGGGTCACCCCTCCACTTT. This sequence encodes CASSWGEGNIGSPLHF.